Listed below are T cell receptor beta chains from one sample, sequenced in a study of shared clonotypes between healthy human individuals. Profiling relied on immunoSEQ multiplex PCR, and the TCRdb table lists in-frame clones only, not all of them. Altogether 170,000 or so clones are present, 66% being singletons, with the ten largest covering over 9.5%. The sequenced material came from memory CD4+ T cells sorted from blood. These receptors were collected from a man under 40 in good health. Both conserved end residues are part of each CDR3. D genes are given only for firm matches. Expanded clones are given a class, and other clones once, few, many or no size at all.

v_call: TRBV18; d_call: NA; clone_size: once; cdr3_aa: CASSPQSGRETQYF
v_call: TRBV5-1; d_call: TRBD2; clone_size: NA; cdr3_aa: CASSPALIAGRIDEQFF
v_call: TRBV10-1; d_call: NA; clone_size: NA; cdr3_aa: CASSDPFARTDTQYF
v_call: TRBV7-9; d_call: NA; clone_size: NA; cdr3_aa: CASDLWVSGANNEQFF
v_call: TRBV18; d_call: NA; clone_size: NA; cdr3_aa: CASSPLAADNTGELFF
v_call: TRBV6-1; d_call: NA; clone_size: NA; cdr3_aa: CASSPGTQNTEAFF
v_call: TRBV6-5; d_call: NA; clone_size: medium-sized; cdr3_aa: CASRGTQTEAFF
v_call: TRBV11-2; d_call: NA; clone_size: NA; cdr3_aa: CASSRSTQSYEQYF
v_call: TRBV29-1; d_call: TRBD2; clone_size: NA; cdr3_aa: CSVEFLAGGPKNIQYF
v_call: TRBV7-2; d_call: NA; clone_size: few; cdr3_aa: CASSLTTANYGYTF
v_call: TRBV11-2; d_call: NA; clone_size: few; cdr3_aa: CASSSGFRRRDTEAFF
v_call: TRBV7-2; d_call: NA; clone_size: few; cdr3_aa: CASSLTQAYGYTF
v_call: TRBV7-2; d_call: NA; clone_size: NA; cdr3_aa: CASSPSRGSGNTGELFF
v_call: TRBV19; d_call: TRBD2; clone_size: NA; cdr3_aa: CASSLAGTDTQYF
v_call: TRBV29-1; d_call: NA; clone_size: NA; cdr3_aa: CSAPSSGSTDTQYF
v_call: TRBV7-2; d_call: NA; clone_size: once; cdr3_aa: CASSLEAGDRAQHF
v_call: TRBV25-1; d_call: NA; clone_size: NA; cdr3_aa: CASSEYTGKEAEAFF
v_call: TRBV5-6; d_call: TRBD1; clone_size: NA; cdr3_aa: CASSLVRGSQQETQYF
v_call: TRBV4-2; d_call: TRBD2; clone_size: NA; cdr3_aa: CASSPVKAGGIGDEQFF
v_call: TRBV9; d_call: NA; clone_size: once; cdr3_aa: CASSVEIAGGYTF
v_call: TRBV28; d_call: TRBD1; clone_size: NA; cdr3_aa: CASSPPGTGVTNEQFF
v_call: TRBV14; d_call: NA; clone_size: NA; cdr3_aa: CASSRGTLWLGYTF
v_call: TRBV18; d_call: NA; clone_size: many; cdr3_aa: CASSPAQGSNTEAFF
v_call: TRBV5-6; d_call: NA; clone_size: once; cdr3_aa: CASSLAGGAGEKLFF
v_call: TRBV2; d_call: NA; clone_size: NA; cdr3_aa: CASSESGVLSYEQYF
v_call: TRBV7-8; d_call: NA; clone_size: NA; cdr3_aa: CASSFLPGRSNQPQHF
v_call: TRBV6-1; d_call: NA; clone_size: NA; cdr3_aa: CASSERAYEQYF
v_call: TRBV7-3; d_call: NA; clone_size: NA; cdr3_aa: CASSAGATSEGFF
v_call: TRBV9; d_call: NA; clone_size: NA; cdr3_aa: CASSATEWGSNTGELFF
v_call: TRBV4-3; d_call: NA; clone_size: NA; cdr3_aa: CASSLQRQARNTEAFF
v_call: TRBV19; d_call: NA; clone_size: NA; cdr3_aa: CASSIVVSQETQYF
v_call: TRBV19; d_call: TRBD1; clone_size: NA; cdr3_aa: CASKDRGHTEAFF
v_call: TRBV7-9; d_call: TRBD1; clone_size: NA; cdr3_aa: CASSYFAGTGESRYTF
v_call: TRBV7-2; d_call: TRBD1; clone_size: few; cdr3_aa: CASSITGTGVIDEQFF
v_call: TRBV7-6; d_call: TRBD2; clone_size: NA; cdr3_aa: CASSKLAGGVNEQFF